A single sample gave rise to the 6 T cell receptor beta chains below, sequenced in a study of cytomegalovirus exposure and HLA in healthy donors. The PCR used 60 Vbeta and 13 Jbeta primers. This table comes from immunoSEQ multiplex PCR, and its TCRdb copy is limited to in-frame clones, with some not included. Here the sample table reports some 96,000 clones. Sequences were obtained from PBMCs. These TCRs come from a woman aged 25-40 years in good health and CMV-seronegative.

The V call is TRBV28, the J call TRBJ2-3; D uncertain. Looked up from germline, CDR1 is MDHEN and CDR2 is SYDVKM. V lost 5 bases to trimming and J lost 1 base, with 13 bases between them. The CDR3 extends over 15 amino acids. The CDR3 sequence is CASSRFRLGTDTQYF. Written as DNA, the CDR3 is TGTGCCAGCAGTCGGTTCCGCTTGGGCACAGATACGCAGTATTTT.

This rearrangement joins TRBV5-6 to TRBJ2-2; no reliable D call. The V gene lost 4 bases and the J gene lost 0 bases, with 13 bases spanning the gap. The CDR3 loop spans 16 amino acids. Germline values: CDR1 SGHDT, CDR2 YYEEEE. Here the CDR3 DNA reads TGTGCCAGCAGCCCACGACTGAACGCGAACACCGGGGAGCTGTTTTTT. Encoded protein: CASSPRLNANTGELFF.

The chain has TRBV9 and TRBJ1-1; 8 bases are shared with TRBD1. V shed 3 bases and J 3 bases; nucleotides not matched to a gene: 7. Germline V gene data show CDR1 as SGDLS and CDR2 as YYNGEE. This CDR3 is 15 amino acids long. In nucleotides, the CDR3 is TGTGCCAGCAGCGGTGACAGGGGTTTTTACACTGAAGCTTTCTTT. This translates into CASSGDRGFYTEAFF.

The CDR3 loop is CASSFGGPGNTIYF. CDR3 nucleotides: TGTGCCAGCAGCTTCGGGGGTCCTGGAAACACCATATATTTT. The chain links TRBV7-9 to TRBJ1-3; the D gene is possibly TRBD1 (5 bases). Trimming shortened V by 3 bases and J by 2 bases, and 8 bases separated the two germline ends. Looked up from germline, CDR1 is SEHNR and CDR2 is FQNEAQ (reference sequence). The CDR3 has 14 residues. Drawing the rest from reference TRBV7-9 and TRBJ1-3, the complete variable domain is DTGVSQNPRHKITKRGQNVTFRCDPISEHNRLYWYRQTLGQGPEFLTYFQNEAQLEKSRLLSDRFSAERPKGSFSTLEIQRTEQGDSAMYLCASSFGGPGNTIYFGEGSWLTVV.

The rearrangement links TRBV29-1 to TRBJ2-3, with a tentative D call TRBD1 (6 bases). V was clipped by 1 base and J by 0 bases, with 14 bases between them. Germline V gene data show CDR1 as SQVTM and CDR2 as ANQGSEA. The CDR3 has 16 residues. The CDR3 region is CSVEGGQGLSTDTQYF. In nucleotides, the CDR3 is TGCAGCGTTGAAGGAGGGCAGGGGTTGAGCACAGATACGCAGTATTTT.

The gene calls are TRBV19 and TRBJ1-1; D gene ambiguous. The CDR3 is 10 amino acids. V lost 7 bases, J lost 8 bases, and 8 bases lay in between. Looked up from germline, CDR1 is LNHDA and CDR2 is SQIVND (reference sequence). CDR3 region: CASILREAFF. Written as DNA, the CDR3 is TGTGCCAGTATCTTGCGGGAAGCTTTCTTT.